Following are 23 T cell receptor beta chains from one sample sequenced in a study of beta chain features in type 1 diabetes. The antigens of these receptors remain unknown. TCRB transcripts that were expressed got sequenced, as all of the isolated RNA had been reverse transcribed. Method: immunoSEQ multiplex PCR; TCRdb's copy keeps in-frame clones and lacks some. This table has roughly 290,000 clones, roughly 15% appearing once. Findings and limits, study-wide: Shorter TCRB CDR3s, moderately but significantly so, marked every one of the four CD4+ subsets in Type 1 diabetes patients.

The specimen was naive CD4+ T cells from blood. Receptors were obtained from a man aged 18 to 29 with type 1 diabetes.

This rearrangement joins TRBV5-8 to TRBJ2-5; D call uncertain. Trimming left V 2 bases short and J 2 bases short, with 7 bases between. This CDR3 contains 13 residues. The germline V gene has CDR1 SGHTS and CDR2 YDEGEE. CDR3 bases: TGTGCCAGCAGCTTCCGTGCGCAAGAGACCCAGTACTTC. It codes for CASSFRAQETQYF.

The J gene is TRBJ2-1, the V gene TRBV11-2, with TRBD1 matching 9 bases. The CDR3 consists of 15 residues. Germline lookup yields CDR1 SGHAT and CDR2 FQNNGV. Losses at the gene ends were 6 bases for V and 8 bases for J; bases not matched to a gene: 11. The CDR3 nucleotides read TGTGCCAGCAGACCACTAGGACAGGGGCGCTATGAGCAGTTCTTC. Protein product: CASRPLGQGRYEQFF.

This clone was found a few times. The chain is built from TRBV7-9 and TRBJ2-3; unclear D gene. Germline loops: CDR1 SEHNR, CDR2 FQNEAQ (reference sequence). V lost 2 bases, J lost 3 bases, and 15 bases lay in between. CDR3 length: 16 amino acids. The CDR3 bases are TGTGCCAGCAGCTTACCCTGGCCGCAGGCGACAGATACGCAGTATTTT. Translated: CASSLPWPQATDTQYF.

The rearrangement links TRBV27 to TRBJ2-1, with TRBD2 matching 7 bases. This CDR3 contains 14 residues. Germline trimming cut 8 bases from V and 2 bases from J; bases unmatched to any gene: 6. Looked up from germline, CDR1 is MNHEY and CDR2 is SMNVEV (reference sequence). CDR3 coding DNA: TGTGCCAGCGCCCCTCTAGCGGCCTACAATGAGCAGTTCTTC. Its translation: CASAPLAAYNEQFF.

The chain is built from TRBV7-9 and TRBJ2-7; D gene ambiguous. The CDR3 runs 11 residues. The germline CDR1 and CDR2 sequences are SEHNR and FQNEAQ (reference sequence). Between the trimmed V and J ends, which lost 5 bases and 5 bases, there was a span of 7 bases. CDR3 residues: CASSHADEQYF. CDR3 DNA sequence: TGTGCCAGCAGCCATGCAGACGAGCAGTACTTC.

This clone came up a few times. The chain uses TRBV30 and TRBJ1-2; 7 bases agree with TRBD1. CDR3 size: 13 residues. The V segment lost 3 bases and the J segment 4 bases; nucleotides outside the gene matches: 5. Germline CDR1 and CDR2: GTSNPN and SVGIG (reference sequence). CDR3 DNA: TGTGCCTGGAGCTTACAGGGGCTCTATGGCTACACCTTC. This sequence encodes CAWSLQGLYGYTF.

The CDR3 reads CASSARGRTEAFF. CDR3 DNA sequence: TGTGCCAGCAGCGCCAGGGGAAGGACTGAAGCTTTCTTT. The genes are TRBV7-9 and TRBJ1-1, with D tentatively TRBD1 (6 bases). Germline CDR1 and CDR2: SEHNR and FQNEAQ (reference sequence). Trimming left V 5 bases short and J 5 bases short, with 12 bases between. The CDR3 is 13 residues long. Full variable domain (outside the CDR3, taken from reference TRBV7-9 and TRBJ1-1): DTGVSQNPRHKITKRGQNVTFRCDPISEHNRLYWYRQTLGQGPEFLTYFQNEAQLEKSRLLSDRFSAERPKGSFSTLEIQRTEQGDSAMYLCASSARGRTEAFFGQGTRLTVV.

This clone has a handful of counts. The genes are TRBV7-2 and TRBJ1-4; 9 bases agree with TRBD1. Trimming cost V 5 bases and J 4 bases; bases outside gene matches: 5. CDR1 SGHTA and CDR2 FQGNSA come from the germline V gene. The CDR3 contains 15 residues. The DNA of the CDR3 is TGTGCCAGCAGCGCCAGACAGGGGGGTAATGAAAAACTGTTTTTT. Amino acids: CASSARQGGNEKLFF.

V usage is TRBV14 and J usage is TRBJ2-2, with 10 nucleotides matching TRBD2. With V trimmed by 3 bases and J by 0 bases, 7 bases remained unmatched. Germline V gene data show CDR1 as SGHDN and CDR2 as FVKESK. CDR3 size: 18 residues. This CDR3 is CASSHVLAGVPNTGELFF. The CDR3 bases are TGTGCCAGCAGCCACGTTCTAGCGGGAGTGCCGAACACCGGGGAGCTGTTTTTT. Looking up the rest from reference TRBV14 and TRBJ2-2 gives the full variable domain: EAGVTQFPSHSVIEKGQTVTLRCDPISGHDNLYWYRRVMGKEIKFLLHFVKESKQDESGMPNNRFLAERTGGTYSTLKVQPAELEDSGVYFCASSHVLAGVPNTGELFFGEGSRLTVL.

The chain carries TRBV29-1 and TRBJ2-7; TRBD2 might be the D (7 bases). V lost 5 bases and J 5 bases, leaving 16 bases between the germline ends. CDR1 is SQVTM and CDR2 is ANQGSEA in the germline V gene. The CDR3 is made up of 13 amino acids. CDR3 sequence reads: CSVLPGGRHEQYF. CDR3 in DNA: TGCAGCGTTTTACCGGGGGGCCGTCACGAGCAGTACTTC.

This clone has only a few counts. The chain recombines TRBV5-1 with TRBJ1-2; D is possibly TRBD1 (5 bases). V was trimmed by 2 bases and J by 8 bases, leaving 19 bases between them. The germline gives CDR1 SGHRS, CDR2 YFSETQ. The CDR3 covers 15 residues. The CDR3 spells CASSFGGGTGQGYTF. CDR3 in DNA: TGCGCCAGCAGCTTTGGTGGCGGGACGGGGCAGGGCTACACCTTC.

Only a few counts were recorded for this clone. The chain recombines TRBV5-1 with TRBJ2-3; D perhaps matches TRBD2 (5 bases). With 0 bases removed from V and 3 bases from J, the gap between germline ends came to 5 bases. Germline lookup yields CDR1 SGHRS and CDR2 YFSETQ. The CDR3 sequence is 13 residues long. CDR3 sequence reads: CASSLGRTDTQYF. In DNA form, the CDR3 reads TGCGCCAGCAGCTTGGGGAGGACAGATACGCAGTATTTT.

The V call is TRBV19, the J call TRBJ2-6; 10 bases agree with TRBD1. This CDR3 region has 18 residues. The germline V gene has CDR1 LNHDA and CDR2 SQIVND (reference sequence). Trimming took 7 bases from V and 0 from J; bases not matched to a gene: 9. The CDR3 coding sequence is TGTGCCAGTACCAACCGGGACAGGGGATTCTCTGGGGCCAACGTCCTGACTTTC. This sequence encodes CASTNRDRGFSGANVLTF.

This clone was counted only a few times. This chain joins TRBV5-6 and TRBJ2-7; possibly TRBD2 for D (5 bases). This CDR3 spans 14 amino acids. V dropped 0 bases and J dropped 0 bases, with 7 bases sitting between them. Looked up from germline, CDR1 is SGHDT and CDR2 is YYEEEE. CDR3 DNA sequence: TGTGCCAGCAGCTTGGTGGCGGGCTCCTACGAGCAGTACTTC. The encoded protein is CASSLVAGSYEQYF.

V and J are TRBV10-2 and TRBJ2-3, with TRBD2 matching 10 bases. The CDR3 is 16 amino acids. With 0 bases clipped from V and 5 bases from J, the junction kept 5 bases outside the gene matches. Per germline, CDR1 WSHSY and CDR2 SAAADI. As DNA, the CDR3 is TGCGCCAGCAGTGAGTCAACACTAGCGGGAAGAGATACGCAGTATTTT. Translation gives CASSESTLAGRDTQYF.

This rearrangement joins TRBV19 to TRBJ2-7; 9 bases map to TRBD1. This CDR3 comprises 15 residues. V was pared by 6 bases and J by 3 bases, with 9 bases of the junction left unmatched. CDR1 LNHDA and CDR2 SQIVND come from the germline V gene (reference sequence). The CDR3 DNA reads TGTGCCAGTAGCCAGCCGGGACAGGGCTACTACGAGCAGTACTTC. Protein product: CASSQPGQGYYEQYF.

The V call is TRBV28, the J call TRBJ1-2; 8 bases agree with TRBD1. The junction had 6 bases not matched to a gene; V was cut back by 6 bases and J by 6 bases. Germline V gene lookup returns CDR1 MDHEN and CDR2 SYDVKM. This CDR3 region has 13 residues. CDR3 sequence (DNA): TGTGCCAGCAGCTGGACAGGGCTGGATGGCTACACCTTC. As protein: CASSWTGLDGYTF.

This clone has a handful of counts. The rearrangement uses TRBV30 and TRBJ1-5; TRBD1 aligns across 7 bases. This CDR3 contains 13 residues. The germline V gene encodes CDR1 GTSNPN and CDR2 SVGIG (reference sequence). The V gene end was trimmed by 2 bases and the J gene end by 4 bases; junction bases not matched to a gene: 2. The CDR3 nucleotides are TGTGCCTGGAGTACAGGGGAGAATCAGCCCCAGCATTTT. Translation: CAWSTGENQPQHF.

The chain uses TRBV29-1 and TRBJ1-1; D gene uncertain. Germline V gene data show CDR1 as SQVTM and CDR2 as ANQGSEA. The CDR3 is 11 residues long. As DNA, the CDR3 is TGCAAAGGGTCGCGAGGGACTGAAGCTTTCTTT. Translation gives CKGSRGTEAFF.

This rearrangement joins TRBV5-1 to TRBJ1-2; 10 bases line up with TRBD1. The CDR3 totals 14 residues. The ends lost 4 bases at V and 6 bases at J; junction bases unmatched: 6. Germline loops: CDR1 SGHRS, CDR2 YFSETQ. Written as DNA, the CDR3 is TGCGCCAGCAGCCTCGGGACAGGGGATGATGGCTACACCTTC. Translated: CASSLGTGDDGYTF.

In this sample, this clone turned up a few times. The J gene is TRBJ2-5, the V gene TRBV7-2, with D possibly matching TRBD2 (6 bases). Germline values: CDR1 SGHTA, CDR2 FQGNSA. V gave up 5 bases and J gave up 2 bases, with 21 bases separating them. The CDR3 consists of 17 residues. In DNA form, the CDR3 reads TGTGCCAGCAGCACTTTGGGTGGGCTAGCGATGCAAGAGACCCAGTACTTC. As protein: CASSTLGGLAMQETQYF.

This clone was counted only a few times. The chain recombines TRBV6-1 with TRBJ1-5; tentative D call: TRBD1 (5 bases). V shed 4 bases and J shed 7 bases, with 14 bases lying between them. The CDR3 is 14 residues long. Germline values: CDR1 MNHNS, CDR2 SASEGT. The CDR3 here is CASSVVPRGQPQHF. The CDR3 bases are TGTGCCAGCAGTGTAGTCCCCCGGGGGCAGCCCCAGCATTTT.

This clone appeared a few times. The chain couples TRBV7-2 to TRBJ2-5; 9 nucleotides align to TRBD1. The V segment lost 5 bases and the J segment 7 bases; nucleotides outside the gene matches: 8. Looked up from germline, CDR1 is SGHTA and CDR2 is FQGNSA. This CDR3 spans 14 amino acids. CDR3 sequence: CASSTDRGGATQYF. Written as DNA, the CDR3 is TGTGCCAGCAGCACGGACAGGGGAGGTGCGACCCAGTACTTC.